The clone carrying this T cell receptor beta chain was observed a handful of times. These data originate in a study of technical replicates of blood from a handful of donors. Sequencing was performed with immunoSEQ multiplex PCR; in TCRdb, only in-frame clones are kept and a portion is missing. Seen here are 75,000 to 95,000 clones, 95% observed once, and the top ten hold approximately 0.26%. The CDR3 extends over 14 amino acids. From germline, CDR1 is SEHNR and CDR2 FQNEAQ (reference sequence). V gave up 1 base and J gave up 1 base, with 6 bases separating them. V gene TRBV7-9 combines with J gene TRBJ2-3; no firm D call. Sample: T cells isolated from PBMCs. This receptor was taken from a human donor in good health. CDR3 in DNA: TGTGCCAGCAGCTTAGGTCTAGGCACAGATACGCAGTATTTT. Translation gives CASSLGLGTDTQYF.